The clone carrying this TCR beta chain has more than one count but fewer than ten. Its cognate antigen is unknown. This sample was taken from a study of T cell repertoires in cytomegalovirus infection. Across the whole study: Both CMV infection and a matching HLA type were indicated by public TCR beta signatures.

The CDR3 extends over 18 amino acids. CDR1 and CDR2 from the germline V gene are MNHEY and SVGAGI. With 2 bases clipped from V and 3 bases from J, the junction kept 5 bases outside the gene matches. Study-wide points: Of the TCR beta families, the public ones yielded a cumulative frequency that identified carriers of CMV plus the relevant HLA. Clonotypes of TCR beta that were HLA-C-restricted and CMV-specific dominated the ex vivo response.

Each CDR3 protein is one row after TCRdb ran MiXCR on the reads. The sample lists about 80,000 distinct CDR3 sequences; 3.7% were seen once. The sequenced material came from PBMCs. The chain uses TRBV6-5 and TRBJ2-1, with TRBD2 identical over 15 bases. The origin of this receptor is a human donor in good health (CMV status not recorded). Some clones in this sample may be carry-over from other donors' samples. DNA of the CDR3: TGTGCCAGCAGTTACGGGACTAGCGGGGGGCTCCTCTACAATGAGCAGTTCTTC. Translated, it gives CASSYGTSGGLLYNEQFF.